The rows below give T cell receptor beta chains drawn from one sample of a study of beta chain features in type 1 diabetes. Clones were sequenced by immunoSEQ multiplex PCR, and TCRdb holds only the in-frame ones, with some missing. The sample consists of approximately 260,000 clones, about a fifth of them appearing once. Source material: naive CD4+ T cells from blood. The receptors here all came from a woman aged 40 to 49 with type 1 diabetes. The CDR3 runs from the conserved cysteine through the conserved F or W. A D gene is named only where the DNA matches it firmly. For some rows the clone size is stated as once, few or many, or as a class when expanded; others skip it.

j_gene	d_gene	v_gene	abundance	CDR3nt	CDR3aa
TRBJ1-5	-	TRBV18	few	TGTGCCAGCTCCTTCGGACAGACGATGCCCCAGCATTTT	CASSFGQTMPQHF
TRBJ1-5	-	TRBV18	-	TGTGCCAGCTCACTAGGACTGGGTCAGCCCCAGCATTTT	CASSLGLGQPQHF
TRBJ2-1	TRBD2	TRBV4-2	few	TGTGCCAGCAGCCAAGGTACCAGCGGGAACAATGAGCAGTTCTTC	CASSQGTSGNNEQFF
TRBJ2-1	-	TRBV18	few	TGTGCCAGCTCACCAGCGAGGAATGAGCAGTTCTTC	CASSPARNEQFF
TRBJ2-7	-	TRBV6-6	few	TGTGCCAGCAGTTGGGGCGTTCTTGGAGACCCCGAGCAGTACTTC	CASSWGVLGDPEQYF
TRBJ2-1	TRBD2	TRBV5-1	-	TGCGCCAGCGGGGAGGGAGTCGAGCTTAGCTACAATGAGCAGTTCTTC	CASGEGVELSYNEQFF
TRBJ1-4	TRBD1	TRBV28	-	TGTGCCAGCAGTTCTGCCAACGGACAGGCGGGGAAACTGTTTTTT	CASSSANGQAGKLFF
TRBJ1-5	TRBD1	TRBV19	few	TGTGCCAGTAGGGACAGGGATGTGTGGGATAGCAATCAGCCCCAGCATTTT	CASRDRDVWDSNQPQHF
TRBJ2-5	-	TRBV9	-	TGTGCCAGCAGTCGCACAGGGCGAGAGACCCAGTACTTC	CASSRTGRETQYF
TRBJ2-7	TRBD1	TRBV28	-	TGTGCCAGCAGCAACCCCTACAGGGACAGCTACGAGCAGTACTTC	CASSNPYRDSYEQYF
TRBJ2-3	TRBD2	TRBV2	few	TGTGCCAGCAGTGTCGGGAGGGAAGGCACAGATACGCAGTATTTT	CASSVGREGTDTQYF
TRBJ1-1	-	TRBV30	-	TGTGCCTGGAGTGGGCTCTCTAACACTGAAGCTTTCTTT	CAWSGLSNTEAFF
TRBJ2-7	TRBD1	TRBV7-9	-	TGTGCCAGCAGCCCCCGGGACAGCCACTACGAGCAGTACTTC	CASSPRDSHYEQYF
TRBJ1-4	-	TRBV4-3	few	TGCGCCAGCAGCCAAGTGGGGGCGGCTAATGAAAAACTGTTTTTT	CASSQVGAANEKLFF
TRBJ2-1	-	TRBV28	-	TGTGCCAGCAGGGAGGGGGCCACATACAATGAGCAGTTCTTC	CASREGATYNEQFF
TRBJ1-1	-	TRBV18	-	TGTGCCAGCTCCCAGGGGAACACTGAAGCTTTCTTT	CASSQGNTEAFF